The 10 T cell receptor beta chains given below trace back to one sample, sequenced in a study of blood T cells in healthy people across ages. A second PCR, run for about 7 to 11 cycles, used a sample-barcoded 5' primer plus a J-beta primer mix. TCRdb re-called the 5' RACE reads with MiXCR, one entry per CDR3 protein. The sample lists 1.8 million or so distinct CDR3 sequences, roughly two fifths occurring once. The sample comprised blood. These TCRs come from a human donor in good health.

V and J are TRBV7-6 and TRBJ2-2; TRBD1 matches at 8 bases. In germline, CDR1 is SGHVS, CDR2 FNYEAQ. The trim removed 5 bases at V and 0 bases at J, leaving 5 bases unmatched. The CDR3 runs to 16 residues. The CDR3 nucleotides read TGTGCCAGCAGCGTATGGGACAGGTCGAACACCGGGGAGCTGTTTTTT. Protein sequence: CASSVWDRSNTGELFF.

This rearrangement joins TRBV5-1 to TRBJ2-3; 8 positions match TRBD2. The junction had 6 bases not matched to a gene; V was cut back by 2 bases and J by 1 base. CDR1 and CDR2 (germline): SGHRS, YFSETQ. The CDR3 covers 16 residues. CDR3 residues: CASSFGGGPGTDTQYF. The CDR3, as DNA: TGCGCCAGCAGCTTCGGGGGGGGGCCGGGCACAGATACGCAGTATTTT.

The rearrangement uses TRBV12-3 or TRBV12-4 and TRBJ2-1, with no clear D. The CDR3 extends over 15 amino acids. Trimming removed 3 bases at V and 0 bases at J, with 9 bases between. The CDR3 region has the DNA TGTGCCAGCAGTTTTCGCATTTCCTCCTACAATGAGCAGTTCTTC. Translation gives CASSFRISSYNEQFF.

The chain couples TRBV20-1 to TRBJ1-1; the D gene is possibly TRBD1 (5 bases). CDR1 is DFQATT and CDR2 is SNEGSKA in the germline V gene (reference sequence). V lost 3 bases, J lost 4 bases, and 12 bases lay in between. The CDR3 covers 13 residues. The CDR3 nucleotides read TGCAGTGCTAGTGGGGGAGGAAGCACTGAAGCTTTCTTT. This gives the protein CSASGGGSTEAFF.

The chain employs TRBV5-1 and TRBJ2-1; TRBD1 is a possible D gene (7 bases). The CDR3 runs 16 residues. Per germline, CDR1 SGHRS and CDR2 YFSETQ. Trimming stripped 2 bases from V and 4 bases from J, with 16 bases between. CDR3 nucleotide sequence: TGCGCCAGCAGCTTACTAGGAGGGACAGATTACAATGAGCAGTTCTTC. It specifies CASSLLGGTDYNEQFF.

The rearrangement links TRBV12-3 or TRBV12-4 to TRBJ2-7, with no clear D. Trimming pared 1 base from V and 9 bases from J, leaving 7 bases between. The CDR3 consists of 11 residues. The CDR3 protein is CASSLGIGQYF. Written as DNA, the CDR3 is TGTGCCAGCAGTTTAGGAATAGGGCAGTACTTC.

The V call is TRBV20-1, the J call TRBJ1-4; 9 bases are shared with TRBD1. Germline CDR1 and CDR2: DFQATT and SNEGSKA (reference sequence). Germline trimming cut 0 bases from V and 8 bases from J; bases unmatched to any gene: 7. The CDR3 totals 15 residues. The CDR3 region is CSARDFRQGGEKLFF. The CDR3 region has the DNA TGCAGTGCTAGAGATTTTCGACAGGGGGGAGAAAAACTGTTTTTT.

This CDR3 is CASSFDLPGRPYEQYF. The CDR3 nucleotides are TGTGCCAGCAGCTTTGATCTTCCGGGACGACCCTACGAGCAGTACTTC. The chain employs TRBV5-5 and TRBJ2-7, with D possibly called TRBD1 or TRBD2 (5 bases each). Germline V lookup: CDR1 SGHKS, CDR2 YYEKEE (reference sequence). Trimming took off 2 bases at V and 2 bases at J, with 17 bases between the two ends. This CDR3 comprises 16 residues.

The genes are TRBV20-1 and TRBJ2-5; weak D call: TRBD1 (5 bases). This CDR3 contains 15 residues. Germline V gene data show CDR1 as DFQATT and CDR2 as SNEGSKA (reference sequence). V was cut by 4 bases and J by 1 base, with 16 bases left in between. CDR3 bases: TGCAGTGCTACCCAAGGGGTTTTCCCCCAAGAGACCCAGTACTTC. This encodes CSATQGVFPQETQYF.

V is TRBV13 and J is TRBJ1-2; 7 nucleotides align to TRBD1. Germline V gene lookup returns CDR1 PRHDT and CDR2 FYEKMQ (reference sequence). CDR3 length: 15 residues. The V gene end was trimmed by 5 bases and the J gene end by 5 bases; junction bases not matched to a gene: 11. DNA of the CDR3: TGTGCCAGCAGCCCAGGACAGGTTACTGGTTATGGCTACACCTTC. Amino acids: CASSPGQVTGYGYTF.